What follows are 11 T cell receptor beta chains derived from one specimen sequenced in a study of T cells in Graves' hyperthyroidism and ophthalmopathy. The TCR beta CDR3 regions underwent amplification using RNA transcripts as the source. A first-round RT-PCR of the TCR CDR3 used the HTBI primer set. MiXCR, applied by TCRdb to the multiplex PCR reads, yields one record per CDR3 protein. Among under 750,000 distinct CDR3 sequences listed, approximately 19% were seen once. The sequencing input was blood. Every receptor here comes from a woman aged 45-65 years with Graves' hyperthyroidism that later progressed to Graves' ophthalmopathy.

This clonotype was observed a handful of times. The chain joins TRBV15 to TRBJ1-5; TRBD1 aligns across 7 bases. Looked up from germline, CDR1 is LNHNV and CDR2 is YYDKDF (reference sequence). The V and J ends lost 0 bases and 5 bases, in that order; junction bases with no gene match: 7. The CDR3 runs 16 residues. The CDR3 protein is CATSRDYGTADQPQHF. The CDR3 nucleotides read TGTGCCACCAGCAGAGACTACGGGACAGCTGATCAGCCCCAGCATTTT.

This clonotype was counted ten times or more. One end of the junction is discordant with germline, which a read error may explain. The chain has TRBV7-7 and TRBJ2-3; TRBD2 agrees at 8 bases. The germline V gene encodes CDR1 SSHAT and CDR2 FNYEAQ (reference sequence). CDR3 length equals 14 residues. CDR3 sequence reads: CASSPSSGVDTQYF. The CDR3 nucleotides read TGTGCTAGCAGCCCGAGTAGCGGGGTAGATACGCAGTATTTT.

In this sample, this clonotype turned up many times. The chain couples TRBV2 to TRBJ2-3; a possible D gene is TRBD1 (6 bases). CDR3 length: 15 amino acids. CDR1 is SNHLY, CDR2 FYNNEI, per germline. V lost 1 base to trimming and J lost 2 bases, with 10 bases between them. CDR3 DNA: TGTGCCAGCAGTGAAGACCACAGGGACACAGATACGCAGTATTTT. Translating gives CASSEDHRDTDTQYF.

The chain recombines TRBV10-3 with TRBJ1-5; no definite D call. The CDR3 has 14 amino acids. CDR1 and CDR2 from the germline V gene are ENHRY and SYGVKD. Trimming cost V 11 bases and J 0 bases, with 14 bases left between them. CDR3 sequence (DNA): TGTGCCGCGATCACGAGTAATAGCAATCAGCCCCAGCATTTT. Amino acid sequence: CAAITSNSNQPQHF.

The chain couples TRBV9 to TRBJ1-6, with 7 bases identical to TRBD1. CDR3 length equals 15 residues. V was pared by 3 bases and J by 5 bases, with 5 bases of the junction left unmatched. Germline CDR1 SGDLS, CDR2 YYNGEE. This chain's CDR3 is CASSAWDRHNSPLHF. In DNA form, the CDR3 reads TGTGCCAGCAGCGCCTGGGACAGACATAATTCACCCCTCCACTTT.

The genes are TRBV10-3 and TRBJ2-3; TRBD2 agrees at 9 bases. Germline V gene lookup returns CDR1 ENHRY and CDR2 SYGVKD. V trimming: 0 bases; J trimming: 4 bases; junction bases outside the gene matches: 11. The CDR3 is 18 amino acids. CDR3 nucleotides: TGTGCCATCAGTGAGTCTTCTCGGGCGGGGGGGCCTCCAGATACGCAGTATTTT. This encodes CAISESSRAGGPPDTQYF.

The chain recombines TRBV20-1 with TRBJ2-7; D possibly corresponds to TRBD2 (5 bases). The CDR3 contains 14 residues. The V end was cut by 4 bases, the J end by 0 bases, with 13 bases between. CDR1 is DFQATT, CDR2 SNEGSKA, per germline (reference sequence). CDR3 DNA: TGCAGTGCTAATCCGGACTGGAGCTCCTACGAGCAGTACTTC. Translated: CSANPDWSSYEQYF.

This clonotype was detected many times. The chain is built from TRBV12-3 or TRBV12-4 and TRBJ2-1; 9 nucleotides agree with TRBD2. There are 16 residues in the CDR3. Germline trimming cut 6 bases from V and 4 bases from J; bases unmatched to any gene: 10. The DNA for the CDR3 is TGTGCCAGCAGGCCTCGGGGAGCGGGGGGTTACAATGAGCAGTTCTTC. Its translation is CASRPRGAGGYNEQFF.

In this sample, this clonotype turned up many times. The rearrangement uses TRBV20-1 and TRBJ2-3; 7 nucleotides line up with TRBD1. This CDR3 has 15 residues. Trimming removed 0 bases from V and 5 bases from J; junction bases left unmatched: 8. Germline V gene data show CDR1 as DFQATT and CDR2 as SNEGSKA (reference sequence). In DNA form, the CDR3 reads TGCAGTGCTAGAGATGTGCGGTCAGGGGGAGATACGCAGTATTTT. Translation: CSARDVRSGGDTQYF.

V gene TRBV20-1 combines with J gene TRBJ2-1, with no clear D. V was clipped by 2 bases and J by 6 bases, with 11 bases between them. The CDR3 runs 13 residues. Germline V CDR1 and CDR2: DFQATT, SNEGSKA (reference sequence). The DNA of the CDR3 is TGCAGTGCTAGAAGGTCCCCCACCAATGAGCAGTTCTTC. Translation: CSARRSPTNEQFF.

This clonotype was counted between two and nine times. This chain uses TRBV19 with TRBJ2-2; D is perhaps TRBD2 (6 bases). The V end was cut by 8 bases, the J end by 3 bases, with 13 bases between. Germline V CDR1 and CDR2: LNHDA, SQIVND (reference sequence). The length of the CDR3 is 14 residues. The DNA of the CDR3 is TGTGCCAGTCTGGCAGCGGGTCACACCGGGGAGCTGTTTTTT. It encodes CASLAAGHTGELFF.